A selection of T cell receptor beta chains follows, all from one sample in a study of blood T cells in healthy people across ages. TCRdb recomputed calls from the 5' RACE reads with MiXCR, one row per CDR3 protein. Here the sample spans approximately 850,000 distinct CDR3 sequences, about 62% being singletons. Input material: blood. These receptors were obtained from a man aged 30 to 45 in good health. CDR3s include the opening cysteine and the closing phenylalanine or tryptophan.

J: TRBJ2-6; length: 13; V: TRBV29-1; CDR3: CSAADSGANVLTF
J: TRBJ2-2; length: 15; V: TRBV30; CDR3: CAWSKKGIAGGELFF
J: TRBJ2-3; length: 15; V: TRBV5-1; CDR3: CASSSEPATRDTQYF
J: TRBJ2-1; length: 16; V: TRBV4-2; CDR3: CASSSSGTSGHNEQFF
J: TRBJ2-1; length: 11; V: TRBV29-1; CDR3: CSGEAGNEQFF
J: TRBJ2-7; length: 16; V: TRBV7-8; CDR3: CASSFPQGDPSYEQYF
J: TRBJ2-3; length: 15; V: TRBV7-9; CDR3: CASSAGAGVTRTQYF
J: TRBJ2-7; length: 14; V: TRBV20-1; CDR3: CSAARTSGSYEQYF
J: TRBJ1-5; length: 13; V: TRBV20-1; CDR3: CSARDHAYQPQHF
J: TRBJ2-1; length: 14; V: TRBV6-6; CDR3: CASSYTGGTNEQFF
J: TRBJ2-3; length: 14; V: TRBV20-1; CDR3: CSAGTSGSGDTQYF
J: TRBJ2-3; length: 16; V: TRBV20-1; CDR3: CSAQAFDRGGKDTQYF
J: TRBJ2-4; length: 15; V: TRBV14; CDR3: CASSQCSGAGCIQYF
J: TRBJ2-6; length: 17; V: TRBV4-2; CDR3: CASSQPDSPSGANVLTF
J: TRBJ2-6; length: 14; V: TRBV28; CDR3: CASGWLAGANVLTF
J: TRBJ1-6; length: 16; V: TRBV4-1; CDR3: CASSQAPTGVGSPLHF
J: -; length: 15; V: TRBV20-1; CDR3: CSARDSAASIYEQYF
J: TRBJ2-7; length: 15; V: TRBV20-1; CDR3: CSAIPFREGAYEQYF
J: TRBJ2-1; length: 13; V: TRBV3-1; CDR3: CASSQVGGTEKFF
J: TRBJ2-7; length: 12; V: TRBV4-2; CDR3: CASSQDEGEQYF
J: TRBJ2-7; length: 15; V: TRBV20-1; CDR3: CSAGEEIAGAYEQYF
J: TRBJ2-3; length: 15; V: TRBV7-6; CDR3: CASRRGGGAADTQYF
J: TRBJ2-6; length: 15; V: TRBV7-3; CDR3: CASSSAGRPGNVLTF
J: TRBJ2-2; length: 15; V: TRBV4-1; CDR3: CASSQPGTFTGELFF
J: TRBJ2-1; length: 15; V: TRBV9; CDR3: CASSVRLAGYNEQFF
J: TRBJ2-3; length: 14; V: TRBV20-1; CDR3: CSAQLAASTDTQYF
J: TRBJ2-5; length: 13; V: TRBV29-1; CDR3: CSVGGGAQETQYF
J: TRBJ1-1; length: 13; V: TRBV11-3; CDR3: CASSSDVNTEAFF
J: TRBJ2-1; length: 13; V: TRBV11-1; CDR3: CASSPQRRSEQFF
J: TRBJ1-2; length: 11; V: TRBV20-1; CDR3: CSASAPNGYTF
J: TRBJ2-1; length: 16; V: TRBV5-1; CDR3: CASSLAPSGGHNEQFF
J: -; length: 15; V: TRBV3-1; CDR3: CASSQEVGLGETQYF
J: TRBJ2-3; length: 16; V: TRBV20-1; CDR3: CSARDRTSGSLETQYF
J: TRBJ1-1; length: 13; V: TRBV10-2; CDR3: CASSEDRWAEAFF
J: TRBJ1-2; length: 16; V: TRBV5-1; CDR3: CASSLDGSGRATGYTF
J: TRBJ2-3; length: 16; V: TRBV7-9; CDR3: CASSILTSVNTDTQYF
J: TRBJ2-7; length: 14; V: TRBV10-3; CDR3: CAISPPGQGYEQYF
J: TRBJ2-1; length: 17; V: TRBV4-1; CDR3: CASSQAYGESSYNEQFF
J: TRBJ2-5; length: 15; V: TRBV4-2; CDR3: CASSQDREVQETQYF
J: TRBJ2-1; length: 14; V: TRBV29-1; CDR3: CSVLGTRSYNEQFF